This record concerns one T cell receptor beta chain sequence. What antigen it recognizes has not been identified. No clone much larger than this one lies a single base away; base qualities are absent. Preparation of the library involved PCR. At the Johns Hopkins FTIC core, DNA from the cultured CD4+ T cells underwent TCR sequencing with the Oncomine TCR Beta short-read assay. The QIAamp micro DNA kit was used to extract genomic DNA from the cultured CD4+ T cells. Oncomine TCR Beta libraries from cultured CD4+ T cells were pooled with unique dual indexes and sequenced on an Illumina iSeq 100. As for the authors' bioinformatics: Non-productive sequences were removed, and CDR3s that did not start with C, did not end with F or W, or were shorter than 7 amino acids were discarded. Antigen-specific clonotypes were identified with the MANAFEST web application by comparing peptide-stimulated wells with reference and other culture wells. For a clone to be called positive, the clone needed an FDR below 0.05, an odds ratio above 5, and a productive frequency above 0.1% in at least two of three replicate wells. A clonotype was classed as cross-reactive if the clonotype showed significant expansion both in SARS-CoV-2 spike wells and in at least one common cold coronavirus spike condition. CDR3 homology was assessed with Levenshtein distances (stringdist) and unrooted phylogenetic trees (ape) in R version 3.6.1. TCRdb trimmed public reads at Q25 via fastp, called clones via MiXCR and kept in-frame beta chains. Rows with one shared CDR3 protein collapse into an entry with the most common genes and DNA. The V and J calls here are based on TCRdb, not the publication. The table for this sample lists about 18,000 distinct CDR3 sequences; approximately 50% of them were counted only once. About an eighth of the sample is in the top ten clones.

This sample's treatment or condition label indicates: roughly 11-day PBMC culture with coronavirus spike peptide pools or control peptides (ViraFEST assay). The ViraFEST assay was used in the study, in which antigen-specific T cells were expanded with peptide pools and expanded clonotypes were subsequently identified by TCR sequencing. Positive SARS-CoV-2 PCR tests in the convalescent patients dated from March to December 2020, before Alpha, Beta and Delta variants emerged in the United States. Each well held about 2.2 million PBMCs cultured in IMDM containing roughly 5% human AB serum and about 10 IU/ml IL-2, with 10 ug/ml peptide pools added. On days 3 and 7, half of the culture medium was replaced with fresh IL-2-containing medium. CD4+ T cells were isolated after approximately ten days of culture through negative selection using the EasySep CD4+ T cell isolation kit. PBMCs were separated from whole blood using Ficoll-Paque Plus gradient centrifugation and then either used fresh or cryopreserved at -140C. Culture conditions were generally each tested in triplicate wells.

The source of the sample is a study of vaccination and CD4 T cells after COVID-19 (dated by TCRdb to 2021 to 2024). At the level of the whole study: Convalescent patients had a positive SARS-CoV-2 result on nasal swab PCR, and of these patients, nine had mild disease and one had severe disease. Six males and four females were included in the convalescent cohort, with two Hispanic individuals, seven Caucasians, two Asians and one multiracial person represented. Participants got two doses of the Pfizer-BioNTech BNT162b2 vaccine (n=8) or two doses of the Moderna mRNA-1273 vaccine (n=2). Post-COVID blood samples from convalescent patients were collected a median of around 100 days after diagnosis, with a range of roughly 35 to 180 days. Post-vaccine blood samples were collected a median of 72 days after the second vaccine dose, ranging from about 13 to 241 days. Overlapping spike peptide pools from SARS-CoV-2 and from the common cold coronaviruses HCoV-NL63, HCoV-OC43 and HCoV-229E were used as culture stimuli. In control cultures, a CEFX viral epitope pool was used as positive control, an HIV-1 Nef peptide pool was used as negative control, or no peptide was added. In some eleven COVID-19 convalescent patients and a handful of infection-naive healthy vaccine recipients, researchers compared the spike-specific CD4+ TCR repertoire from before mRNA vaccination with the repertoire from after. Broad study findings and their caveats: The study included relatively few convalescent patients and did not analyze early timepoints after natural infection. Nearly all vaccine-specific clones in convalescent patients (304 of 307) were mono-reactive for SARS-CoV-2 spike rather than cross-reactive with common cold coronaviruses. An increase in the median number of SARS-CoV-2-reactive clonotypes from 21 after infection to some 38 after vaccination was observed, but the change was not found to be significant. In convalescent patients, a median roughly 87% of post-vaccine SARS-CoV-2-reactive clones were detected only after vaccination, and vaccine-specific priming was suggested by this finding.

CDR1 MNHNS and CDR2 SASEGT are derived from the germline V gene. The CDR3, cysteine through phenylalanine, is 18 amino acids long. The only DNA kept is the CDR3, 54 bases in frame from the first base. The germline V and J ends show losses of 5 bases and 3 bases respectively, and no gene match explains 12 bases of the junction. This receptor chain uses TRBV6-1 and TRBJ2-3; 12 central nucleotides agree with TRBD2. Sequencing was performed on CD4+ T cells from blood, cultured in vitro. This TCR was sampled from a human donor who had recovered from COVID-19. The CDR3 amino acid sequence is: CASSPLAGGPGGTDTQYF. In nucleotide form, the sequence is TGTGCCAGCAGTCCCCTAGCGGGGGGGCCCGGCGGGACAGATACGCAGTATTTT.